Listed here are 8 T cell receptor beta chains from one sample, sequenced in a study of T cells in Graves' hyperthyroidism and ophthalmopathy. Amplified TCR beta CDR3 regions came from RNA transcripts. The HTBI primer set drove a first-round RT-PCR of the TCR CDR3. In TCRdb, the multiplex PCR reads were re-called with MiXCR into one record per CDR3 protein. The sample yields approximately 520,000 distinct CDR3 sequences, roughly 20% seen once. The source material was blood. These receptors were collected from a man between 18 and 29 years old with Graves' hyperthyroidism.

Ten or more counts support this clonotype. This chain joins TRBV4-1 and TRBJ2-7; 9 positions agree with TRBD1. CDR3 length equals 15 residues. V was pared by 4 bases and J by 5 bases, with 9 bases of the junction left unmatched. The V gene's germline CDR1 is MGHRA and CDR2 YSYEKL. In DNA form, the CDR3 reads TGCGCCAGCAGCCGCCCGGGACAGGGAGGGAACGAGCAGTACTTC. It encodes CASSRPGQGGNEQYF.

This clonotype was found a few times. The chain carries TRBV20-1 and TRBJ2-7; D perhaps matches TRBD2 (5 bases). Germline V gives CDR1 DFQATT, CDR2 SNEGSKA (reference sequence). CDR3 length: 11 amino acids. V was clipped by 0 bases and J by 7 bases, with 7 bases between them. This CDR3 is CSAREEREQYF. The CDR3 DNA reads as TGCAGTGCTAGAGAGGAGCGGGAGCAGTACTTC.

This clonotype was detected many times. The gene calls are TRBV6-1 and TRBJ1-1, with 12 bases matching TRBD1. CDR3 length equals 16 residues. Trimming took 4 bases from V and 1 from J; bases not matched to a gene: 4. Germline V gives CDR1 MNHNS, CDR2 SASEGT. Here the CDR3 reads CASSAGTGGRNTEAFF. For the CDR3, the DNA is TGTGCCAGCAGTGCCGGGACAGGGGGCCGGAACACTGAAGCTTTCTTT.

This clonotype came up a few times. The genes are TRBV5-1 and TRBJ2-5; possible D gene TRBD2, 5 bases. The V end was cut by 7 bases, the J end by 4 bases, with 17 bases between. Germline CDR1 SGHRS, CDR2 YFSETQ. The CDR3 sequence is 14 residues long. The chain's CDR3 is CASSVRGSRETQYF. CDR3 DNA sequence: TGCGCCAGCTCGGTCCGGGGTAGTCGAGAGACCCAGTACTTC.

This clonotype was observed at least ten times. This sequence joins TRBV10-1 and TRBJ2-2, with D uncertain. The CDR3 has 13 amino acids. CDR1 is WNHNN and CDR2 is SYGVQD in the germline V gene (reference sequence). V gave up 2 bases and J gave up 3 bases, with 4 bases separating them. CDR3 amino acids: CASSEVDTGELFF. The CDR3 coding sequence is TGCGCCAGCAGTGAGGTGGACACCGGGGAGCTGTTTTTT.

This clonotype appeared many times. A much larger clone lies a single base off, so this may be a read error. The chain joins TRBV29-1 to TRBJ2-5; the D is unclear. Germline lookup yields CDR1 SQVTM and CDR2 ANQGSEA. Trimming took off 0 bases at V and 4 bases at J, with 0 bases between the two ends. The CDR3 is 10 residues long. CDR3 in amino acids: CSVEEETQYF. In DNA, the CDR3 is TGCAGCGTTGAAGAAGAGACCCAGTACTTC.

The chain joins TRBV6-1 to TRBJ1-5; D is undetermined. This CDR3 comprises 14 residues. Trimming took off 2 bases at V and 11 bases at J, with 16 bases between the two ends. Germline-derived CDR1 and CDR2 are MNHNS and SASEGT. The CDR3 reads CASSELMGIGAQHF. The CDR3 DNA follows: TGTGCCAGCAGTGAACTAATGGGGATAGGAGCCCAGCATTTT.

This clonotype was seen ten or more times. The chain is built from TRBV12-3 or TRBV12-4 and TRBJ2-7; D is perhaps TRBD1 or TRBD2 (5 bases each). Trimming removed 2 bases at V and 3 bases at J, with 8 bases between. The CDR3 covers 13 residues. CDR3: CASSLRDGYEQYF. The CDR3 DNA is TGTGCCAGCAGTTTAAGGGACGGCTACGAGCAGTACTTC.